This T cell receptor beta chain was found in a study of blood T cell dynamics during melanoma immunotherapy. Produced via immunoSEQ multiplex PCR; TCRdb's table is partial and in-frame only. The table shows 4,000 to 5,000 clones, with 75% to 90% occurring only once. Time point defined: pre-treatment baseline. CDR3 size: 14 residues. CDR1 and CDR2 from the germline V gene are MRHNA and SNTAGT. The sequencing used blood, collected from a patient treated with checkpoint blockade. This chain uses TRBV6-4 with TRBJ2-5; 9 bases are a match to TRBD1. The end of the DNA is better explained by TRBJ2-7, so the J call may be wrong. This clonotype originated in a human donor with melanoma. The DNA for the CDR3 is TGTGCCAGCAGTGTACCGACAGGGGGGCACGAGCAGTACTTC. Amino acids: CASSVPTGGHEQYF.